The present entry profiles one TCR beta chain with its context. The antigen remains undetermined. This entry belongs to a study of glioma-infiltrating T cells after dendritic cell vaccination. Whole-study findings and limits: Higher TCR clonality did not directly relate to longer survival.

Germline CDR1 reads SGHRS; CDR2 reads YFSETQ. CDR3 length: 11 residues. Between the trimmed V and J ends, which lost 6 bases and 11 bases, there was a span of 14 bases. The time point denotes: after dendritic cell vaccination, including at tumor progression/relapse. Repertoires were generated with immunoSEQ multiplex PCR, while TCRdb's copy carries only in-frame clones and drops some. Counted here are tens of thousands of clones, roughly 77% occurring once; the ten biggest clones make up approximately 2.1%. Sequenced here: blood, sampled after dendritic cell vaccination. The sequence came from a human donor with glioblastoma. The genes are TRBV5-1 and TRBJ1-1; tentative D call: TRBD1 (5 bases). CDR3 in DNA: TGCGCCAGCATCGGGGGAGGAATGGCTTTCTTT. Translation: CASIGGGMAFF. Based on the CDR3 plus reference TRBV5-1 and TRBJ1-1, the full variable domain is KAGVTQTPRYLIKTRGQQVTLSCSPISGHRSVSWYQQTPGQGLQFLFEYFSETQRNKGNFPGRFSGRQFSNSRSEMNVSTLELGDSALYLCASIGGGMAFFGQGTRLTVV.